These 30 T cell receptor beta chains came from one sample sequenced in a study of patients and donors after allogeneic stem cell transplantation. One entry per CDR3 protein results from TCRdb running MiXCR on the RT-PCR reads. The sample lists more than 55,000 distinct CDR3 sequences, 13% occurring once. The material sequenced was blood, either unsorted or a sorted T cell fraction (not recorded which). The receptors stem from a human donor who was either an allogeneic HSCT recipient or a stem cell or donor lymphocyte infusion donor (not recorded which). It is not recorded whose cells these are; they may come from a transplant donor.

This clonotype was seen a few times. The chain combines TRBV18 with TRBJ2-7; 8 nucleotides line up with TRBD1. The CDR3 runs to 14 residues. J was trimmed by 6 bases and V by 3 bases; bases with no gene match: 7. Germline V gene data show CDR1 as KGHSH and CDR2 as LQKENI. The CDR3 sequence is CASSPGQGPLEQYF. The CDR3 nucleotides are TGTGCCAGCTCACCCGGACAGGGACCCCTCGAGCAGTACTTC.

CDR3 nucleotide sequence: TGTGCCAGCTCACCCGGTTACCAAACCACAGATACGCAGTATTTT. As protein: CASSPGYQTTDTQYF. The chain joins TRBV18 to TRBJ2-3; no reliable D call. This CDR3 spans 15 amino acids. Germline-derived CDR1 and CDR2 are KGHSH and LQKENI. V lost 3 bases and J lost 2, with 12 bases in between.

In its sample, this clonotype was seen many times. The V and J genes are TRBV5-1 and TRBJ1-1; 7 bases match TRBD1. V trimming: 6 bases; J trimming: 5 bases; junction bases outside the gene matches: 13. CDR3 length equals 15 residues. Germline values: CDR1 SGHRS, CDR2 YFSETQ. The CDR3 loop reads CASTFIGQGGTEAFF. In nucleotides, the CDR3 is TGCGCCAGCACCTTTATTGGGCAGGGGGGAACTGAAGCTTTCTTT.

This clonotype has a handful of counts. The chain has TRBV12-3 or TRBV12-4 and TRBJ2-7, with D perhaps TRBD1 or TRBD2 (6 bases each). Trimming stripped 2 bases from V and 1 base from J, with 12 bases between. The CDR3 contains 15 residues. Written as DNA, the CDR3 is TGTGCCAGCAGTTTAAGGGGGGCTGGGTCCTACGAGCAGTACTTC. It yields the protein CASSLRGAGSYEQYF.

The chain recombines TRBV2 with TRBJ2-1; no reliable D call. Germline V CDR1 and CDR2: SNHLY, FYNNEI. CDR3 length: 12 amino acids. V gave up 5 bases and J gave up 3 bases, with 5 bases separating them. The CDR3 sequence is CASSLHYNEQFF. The CDR3 bases are TGTGCCAGCAGTCTACACTACAATGAGCAGTTCTTC.

This clonotype was counted a few times. This rearrangement joins TRBV27 to TRBJ2-5, with 7 bases identical to TRBD2. V dropped 1 base and J dropped 2; count of bases not matched to a gene: 1. The CDR3 totals 14 residues. Germline CDR1 reads MNHEY; CDR2 reads SMNVEV (reference sequence). The CDR3 DNA follows: TGTGCCAGCAGTTTATTGGGGGGGCAAGAGACCCAGTACTTC. It specifies CASSLLGGQETQYF.

This clonotype was counted a few times. V gene TRBV15 combines with J gene TRBJ2-3; TRBD1 matches at 8 bases. The V and J ends lost 2 bases and 6 bases, in that order; junction bases with no gene match: 4. This CDR3 contains 14 residues. CDR1 and CDR2 from the germline V gene are LNHNV and YYDKDF (reference sequence). This chain's CDR3 is CATSRSRQGDTQYF. In nucleotides, the CDR3 is TGTGCCACCAGCAGATCGAGACAGGGGGATACGCAGTATTTT.

The gene calls are TRBV7-6 and TRBJ2-1; D is ambiguous. Germline CDR1 SGHVS, CDR2 FNYEAQ. Trimming stripped 3 bases from V and 4 bases from J, with 10 bases between. CDR3 length equals 14 residues. CDR3 in amino acids: CASSFQADYNEQFF. DNA of the CDR3: TGTGCCAGCAGCTTTCAGGCGGATTACAATGAGCAGTTCTTC.

In its sample, this clonotype was seen a few times. This chain joins TRBV12-3 or TRBV12-4 and TRBJ2-4, with D perhaps matching TRBD2 (5 bases). Trimming took 1 base from V and 1 from J, leaving 8 bases between them. The CDR3 covers 15 residues. The DNA for the CDR3 is TGTGCCAGCAGTTTAGACCCGGGGGCCAAAAACATTCAGTACTTC. Amino acids: CASSLDPGAKNIQYF.

Ten or more counts support this clonotype. The chain recombines TRBV12-3 or TRBV12-4 with TRBJ2-1, with D perhaps assigned TRBD1 or TRBD2 (5 bases each). The CDR3 has 14 amino acids. The V gene lost 7 bases and the J gene lost 5 bases, with 15 bases spanning the gap. CDR3 DNA: TGTGCCAGCATTAACCGGGGCCTGAACAATGAGCAGTTCTTC. Protein product: CASINRGLNNEQFF.

The chain employs TRBV20-1 and TRBJ2-1; 7 bases line up with TRBD1. The trim removed 0 bases at V and 7 bases at J, leaving 6 bases unmatched. This CDR3 has 14 amino acids. Germline values: CDR1 DFQATT, CDR2 SNEGSKA (reference sequence). Here the CDR3 DNA reads TGCAGTGCTAGAGAAACCCCGGGACAGAATGAGCAGTTCTTC. Translation: CSARETPGQNEQFF.

This clonotype was seen a few times. The chain carries TRBV20-1 and TRBJ2-7; no definite D call. The V gene lost 2 bases and the J gene lost 4 bases, with 12 bases spanning the gap. This CDR3 contains 13 residues. Germline values: CDR1 DFQATT, CDR2 SNEGSKA (reference sequence). CDR3 coding DNA: TGCAGTGCTAGAATCCCTGGACCTTACGAGCAGTACTTC. Translation: CSARIPGPYEQYF.

The chain uses TRBV7-9 and TRBJ2-1, with a tentative D call TRBD2 (7 bases). The CDR3 is 15 residues long. CDR1 is SEHNR, CDR2 FQNEAQ, per germline (reference sequence). V was cut by 1 base and J by 4 bases, with 11 bases left in between. Here the CDR3 reads CASSLGRGAYNEQFF. The CDR3 bases are TGTGCCAGCAGCTTAGGTCGGGGGGCTTACAATGAGCAGTTCTTC.

The chain employs TRBV4-1 and TRBJ2-4; D not resolved. This CDR3 has 12 residues. Per the germline V gene, CDR1 is MGHRA and CDR2 is YSYEKL. The V end was cut by 0 bases, the J end by 8 bases, with 5 bases between. CDR3 nucleotide sequence: TGCGCCAGCAGCCAAGATGGCGACATTCAGTACTTC. This gives the protein CASSQDGDIQYF.

This clonotype was seen at least ten times. J is TRBJ1-1 and V is TRBV19; 9 bases are shared with TRBD1. Per the germline V gene, CDR1 is LNHDA and CDR2 is SQIVND (reference sequence). The V segment lost 4 bases and the J segment 1 base; nucleotides outside the gene matches: 4. This CDR3 has 15 amino acids. DNA of the CDR3: TGTGCCAGTAGTACCGGGACAGGGACGAACACTGAAGCTTTCTTT. This encodes CASSTGTGTNTEAFF.

This clonotype was detected many times. The V and J genes are TRBV5-1 and TRBJ1-1; possibly TRBD1 for D (6 bases). The V end was cut by 4 bases, the J end by 8 bases, with 12 bases between. This CDR3 is built from 12 residues. Germline loops: CDR1 SGHRS, CDR2 YFSETQ. CDR3 amino acids: CASSVGQTEAFF. CDR3 coding DNA: TGCGCCAGCAGCGTGGGACAAACCGAAGCTTTCTTT.

The chain uses TRBV5-1 and TRBJ2-5, with 7 positions matching TRBD2. Germline assignment: CDR1 SGHRS and CDR2 YFSETQ. The CDR3 consists of 15 residues. V trimming: 0 bases; J trimming: 2 bases; junction bases outside the gene matches: 4. CDR3 residues: CASSLGLAGQETQYF. The CDR3, as DNA: TGCGCCAGCAGCTTGGGACTAGCCGGTCAAGAGACCCAGTACTTC.

This clonotype was recorded a few times. The gene calls are TRBV3-1 and TRBJ2-5; 8 bases are shared with TRBD2. This CDR3 contains 15 residues. V lost 0 bases and J lost 4; bases outside the gene matches: 4. CDR1 and CDR2 from the germline V gene are LGHDT and YNNKEL (reference sequence). In nucleotides, the CDR3 is TGTGCCAGCAGCCAAGAGCAAGCGGGAGTAGAGACCCAGTACTTC. Translated: CASSQEQAGVETQYF.

The chain is built from TRBV27 and TRBJ2-7, with D tentatively TRBD1 or TRBD2 (6 bases each). Trimming removed 6 bases at V and 2 bases at J, with 14 bases between. The germline CDR1 and CDR2 sequences are MNHEY and SMNVEV (reference sequence). This CDR3 is built from 14 residues. CDR3 nucleotides: TGTGCCAGCAGGGGTGGGGGGCTGACCTACGAGCAGTACTTC. Its translation is CASRGGGLTYEQYF.

This clonotype was counted between two and nine times. The gene calls are TRBV5-1 and TRBJ2-7, with D uncertain. Trimming left V 4 bases short and J 4 bases short, with 12 bases between. This CDR3 contains 13 residues. Germline CDR1 SGHRS, CDR2 YFSETQ. CDR3 region: CASSVNIGYEQYF. CDR3 bases: TGCGCCAGCAGCGTCAACATAGGTTACGAGCAGTACTTC.

A few counts support this clonotype. The chain joins TRBV12-3 or TRBV12-4 to TRBJ2-2; TRBD2 is a possible D gene (6 bases). Trimming removed 2 bases from V and 6 bases from J, with 13 bases in between. This CDR3 spans 15 amino acids. CDR3 coding DNA: TGTGCCAGCAGTTTACCGCCGGGAGACCCCGGGGAGCTGTTTTTT. It specifies CASSLPPGDPGELFF.

This clonotype has ten or more counts. The genes are TRBV20-1 and TRBJ2-7, with TRBD2 identical over 8 bases. Looked up from germline, CDR1 is DFQATT and CDR2 is SNEGSKA (reference sequence). Germline trimming cut 6 bases from V and 4 bases from J; bases unmatched to any gene: 8. The CDR3 sequence is 13 residues long. Here the CDR3 DNA reads TGCAGTGCCGGGGGGGACCTGGATTACGAGCAGTACTTC. Its translation: CSAGGDLDYEQYF.

This clonotype has a count of ten or more. CDR3 sequence (DNA): TGTGCCAGCAGTTTCGAGGGCGACACTGAAGCTTTCTTT. It codes for CASSFEGDTEAFF. V gene TRBV12-3 or TRBV12-4 combines with J gene TRBJ1-1; D unclear. This CDR3 region has 13 residues. With 3 bases removed from V and 3 bases from J, the gap between germline ends came to 8 bases.

The chain recombines TRBV12-5 with TRBJ2-1; D is unresolved. The CDR3 runs to 11 residues. Germline V CDR1 and CDR2: LGHNT, FRNRAP. The V and J ends lost 5 bases and 2 bases respectively, with 1 base between them. The CDR3 here is CASGTYNEQFF. In DNA, the CDR3 is TGTGCTAGTGGTACCTACAATGAGCAGTTCTTC.

In its sample, this clonotype was seen many times. The rearrangement joins TRBV5-1 to TRBJ1-3; D call uncertain. The V gene's germline CDR1 is SGHRS and CDR2 YFSETQ. The germline V and J ends were trimmed by 0 bases and 4 bases, with 23 bases remaining between them. The CDR3 sequence is 19 residues long. CDR3 sequence: CASSLEARTRLLTGNTIYF. Here the CDR3 DNA reads TGCGCCAGCAGCTTGGAAGCCAGGACCCGGCTCCTTACAGGAAACACCATATATTTT.

The sample holds a few counts of this clonotype. The chain carries TRBV29-1 and TRBJ2-2, with TRBD2 identical over 8 bases. J lost 3 bases, V lost 6 bases, and 6 bases had no gene match. This CDR3 has 14 residues. Germline loops: CDR1 SQVTM, CDR2 ANQGSEA. CDR3 in amino acids: CSVKRERDTGELFF. The DNA for the CDR3 is TGCAGCGTCAAGCGGGAGAGGGACACCGGGGAGCTGTTTTTT.

The V and J genes are TRBV28 and TRBJ2-2; 7 positions match TRBD2. The CDR3 covers 16 residues. The trim removed 5 bases at V and 4 bases at J, leaving 10 bases unmatched. CDR1 MDHEN and CDR2 SYDVKM come from the germline V gene. This chain's CDR3 is CASSTAGAGLTGELFF. In nucleotides, the CDR3 is TGTGCCAGCAGTACCGCGGGAGCGGGACTCACCGGGGAGCTGTTTTTT. Based on the CDR3 plus reference TRBV28 and TRBJ2-2, the full variable domain is DVKVTQSSRYLVKRTGEKVFLECVQDMDHENMFWYRQDPGLGLRLIYFSYDVKMKEKGDIPEGYSVSREKKERFSLILESASTNQTSMYLCASSTAGAGLTGELFFGEGSRLTVL.

This clonotype was recorded only once. This rearrangement joins TRBV6-6 to TRBJ2-5; 9 bases agree with TRBD2. The CDR3 is 14 residues long. In germline, CDR1 is MNHNY, CDR2 SVGAGI (reference sequence). V lost 6 bases to trimming and J lost 4 bases; unmatched junction nucleotides: 6. CDR3 residues: CASRGAGGVETQYF. The CDR3 region has the DNA TGTGCCAGCAGAGGTGCGGGAGGGGTAGAGACCCAGTACTTC.

V gene TRBV20-1 combines with J gene TRBJ2-3; the D gene is possibly TRBD2 (6 bases). The ends were cut back, 3 bases at V and 3 bases at J, with 7 bases in the middle. The germline gives CDR1 DFQATT, CDR2 SNEGSKA (reference sequence). This CDR3 is built from 12 residues. In DNA, the CDR3 is TGCAGTGCTAGCGGGAGTACAGATACGCAGTATTTT. This encodes CSASGSTDTQYF.

This clonotype was picked up a small number of times. The chain carries TRBV6-6 and TRBJ2-1; 11 bases line up with TRBD2. The germline V gene encodes CDR1 MNHNY and CDR2 SVGAGI (reference sequence). The CDR3 length is 17 residues. Trimming took 6 bases from V and 6 from J; bases not matched to a gene: 13. The chain's CDR3 is CASSRSLLAGVGNEQFF. The DNA for the CDR3 is TGTGCCAGCAGCCGATCTCTACTAGCGGGAGTTGGCAATGAGCAGTTCTTC.